This T cell receptor beta chain was sequenced during a study of shared clonotypes between healthy human individuals. Whole-study findings and limits: Non-shared clonotypes displayed generation probabilities falling below those of clonotypes present in all four donors. Among donors, the sharing of clonotypes was expected to be influenced by sequencing depth. Relative to memory subsets, naive subsets generally showed larger estimated richness.

The germline gives CDR1 KGHSH, CDR2 LQKENI. The CDR3 has 14 amino acids. With 4 bases removed from V and 2 bases from J, the gap between germline ends came to 9 bases. With respect to this clone: Its antigen remains unidentified.

Donors comprised healthy HIV-negative adults lacking recent acute infections or vaccinations. Clones were read by immunoSEQ multiplex PCR, and TCRdb kept only the in-frame ones, dropping some. In the table there are 600,000 to 750,000 clones, approximately 77% of which are singletons. The sequence was obtained from a woman aged 30 to 39 in good health. The rearrangement links TRBV18 to TRBJ1-3, with a weak D call TRBD1 (5 bases). Specimen: memory CD4+ T cells sorted from blood. Indicated subset: CD45RA-negative fraction. For the CDR3, the DNA is TGTGCCAGCTCACTACAGGACGCTGGAAACACCATATATTTT. Protein sequence: CASSLQDAGNTIYF. Variable domain in full (rest from reference TRBV18 and TRBJ1-3): NAGVMQNPRHLVRRRGQEARLRCSPMKGHSHVYWYRQLPEEGLKFMVYLQKENIIDESGMPKERFSAEFPKEGPSILRIQQVVRGDSAAYFCASSLQDAGNTIYFGEGSWLTVV.